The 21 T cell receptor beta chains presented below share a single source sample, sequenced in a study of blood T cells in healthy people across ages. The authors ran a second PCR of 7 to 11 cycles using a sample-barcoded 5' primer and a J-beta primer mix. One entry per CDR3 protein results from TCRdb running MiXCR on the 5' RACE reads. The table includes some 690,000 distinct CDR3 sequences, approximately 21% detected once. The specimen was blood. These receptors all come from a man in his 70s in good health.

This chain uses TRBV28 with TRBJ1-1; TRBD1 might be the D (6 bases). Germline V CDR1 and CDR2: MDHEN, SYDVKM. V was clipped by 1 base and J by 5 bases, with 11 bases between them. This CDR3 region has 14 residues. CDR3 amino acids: CASSLLGGRTEAFF. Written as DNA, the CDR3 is TGTGCCAGCAGTTTATTGGGGGGCAGGACTGAAGCTTTCTTT.

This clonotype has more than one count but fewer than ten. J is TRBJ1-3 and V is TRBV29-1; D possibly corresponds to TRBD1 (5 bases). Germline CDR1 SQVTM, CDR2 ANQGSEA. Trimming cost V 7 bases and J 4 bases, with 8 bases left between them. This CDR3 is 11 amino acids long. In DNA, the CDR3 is TGCAGCGGGGGGAACGGAAACACCATATATTTT. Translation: CSGGNGNTIYF.

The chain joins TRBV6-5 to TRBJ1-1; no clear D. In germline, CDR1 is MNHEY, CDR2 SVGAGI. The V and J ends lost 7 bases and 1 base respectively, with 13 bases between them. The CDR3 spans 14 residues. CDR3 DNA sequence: TGTGCCAGCATCTCACCCTCAGGGAACACTGAAGCTTTCTTT. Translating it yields CASISPSGNTEAFF.

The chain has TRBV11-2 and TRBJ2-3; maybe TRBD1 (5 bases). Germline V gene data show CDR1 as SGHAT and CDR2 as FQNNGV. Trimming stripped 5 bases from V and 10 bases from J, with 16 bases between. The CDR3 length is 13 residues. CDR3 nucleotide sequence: TGTGCCAGCAGCCTCAGACAGCCCCGAGCGCAGTATTTT. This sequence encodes CASSLRQPRAQYF.

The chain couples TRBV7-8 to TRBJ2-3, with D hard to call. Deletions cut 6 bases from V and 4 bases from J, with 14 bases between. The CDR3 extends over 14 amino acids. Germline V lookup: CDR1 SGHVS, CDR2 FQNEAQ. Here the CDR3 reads CASSPTWVADTQYF. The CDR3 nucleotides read TGTGCCAGCAGTCCGACTTGGGTCGCAGATACGCAGTATTTT.

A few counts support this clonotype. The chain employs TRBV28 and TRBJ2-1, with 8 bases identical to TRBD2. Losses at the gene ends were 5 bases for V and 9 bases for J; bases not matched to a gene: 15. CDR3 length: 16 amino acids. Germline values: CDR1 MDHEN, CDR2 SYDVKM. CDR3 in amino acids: CASSPKPGLEITEQFF. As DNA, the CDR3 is TGTGCCAGCAGTCCTAAGCCGGGACTAGAAATCACTGAGCAGTTCTTC. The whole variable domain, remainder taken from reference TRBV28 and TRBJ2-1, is DVKVTQSSRYLVKRTGEKVFLECVQDMDHENMFWYRQDPGLGLRLIYFSYDVKMKEKGDIPEGYSVSREKKERFSLILESASTNQTSMYLCASSPKPGLEITEQFFGPGTRLTVL.

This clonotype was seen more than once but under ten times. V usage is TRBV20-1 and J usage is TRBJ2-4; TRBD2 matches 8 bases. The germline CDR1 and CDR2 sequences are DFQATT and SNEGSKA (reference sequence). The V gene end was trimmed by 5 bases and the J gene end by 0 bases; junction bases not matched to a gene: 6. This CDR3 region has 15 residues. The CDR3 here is CSAGLAGLAKNIQYF. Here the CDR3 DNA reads TGCAGTGCTGGCTTAGCGGGACTAGCCAAAAACATTCAGTACTTC.

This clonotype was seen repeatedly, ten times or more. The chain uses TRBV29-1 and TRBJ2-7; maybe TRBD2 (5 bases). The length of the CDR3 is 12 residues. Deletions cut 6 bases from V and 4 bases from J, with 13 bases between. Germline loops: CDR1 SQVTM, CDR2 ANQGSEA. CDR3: CSVSVAGYEQYF. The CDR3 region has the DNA TGCAGCGTCTCCGTGGCGGGTTACGAGCAGTACTTC.

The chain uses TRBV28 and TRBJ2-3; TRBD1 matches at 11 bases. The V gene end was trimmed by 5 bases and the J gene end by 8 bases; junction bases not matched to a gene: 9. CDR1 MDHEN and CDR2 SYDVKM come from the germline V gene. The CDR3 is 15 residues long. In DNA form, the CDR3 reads TGTGCCAGCAGTCGGGACAGGGGGAGAATAAGTACGCAGTATTTT. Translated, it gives CASSRDRGRISTQYF.

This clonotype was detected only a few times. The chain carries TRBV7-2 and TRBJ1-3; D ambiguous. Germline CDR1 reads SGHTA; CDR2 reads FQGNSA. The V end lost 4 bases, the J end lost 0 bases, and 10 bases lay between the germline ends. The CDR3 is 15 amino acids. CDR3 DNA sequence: TGTGCCAGCAGCTCCCCTACCTACTCTGGAAACACCATATATTTT. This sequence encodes CASSSPTYSGNTIYF.

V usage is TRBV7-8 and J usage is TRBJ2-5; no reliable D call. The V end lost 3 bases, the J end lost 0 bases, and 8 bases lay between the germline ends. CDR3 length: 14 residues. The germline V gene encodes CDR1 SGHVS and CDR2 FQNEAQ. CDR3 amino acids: CASSFPEYQETQYF. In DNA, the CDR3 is TGTGCCAGCAGCTTCCCGGAGTACCAAGAGACCCAGTACTTC.

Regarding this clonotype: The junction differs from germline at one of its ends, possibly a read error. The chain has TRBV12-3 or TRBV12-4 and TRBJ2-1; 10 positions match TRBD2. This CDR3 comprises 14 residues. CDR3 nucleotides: TGTGCCAGCATTCTAGCGGGGGCGCACAATGAGCAGCTCTTC. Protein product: CASILAGAHNEQLF.

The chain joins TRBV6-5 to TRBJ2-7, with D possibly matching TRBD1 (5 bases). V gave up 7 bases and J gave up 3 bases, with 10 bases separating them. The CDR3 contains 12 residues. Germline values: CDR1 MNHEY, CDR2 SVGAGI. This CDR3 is CASTGYGYEQYF. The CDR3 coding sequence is TGTGCCAGCACAGGGTACGGCTACGAGCAGTACTTC.

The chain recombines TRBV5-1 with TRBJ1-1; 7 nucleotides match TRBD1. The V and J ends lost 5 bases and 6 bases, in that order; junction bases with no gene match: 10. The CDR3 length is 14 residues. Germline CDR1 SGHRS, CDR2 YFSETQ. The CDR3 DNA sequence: TGCGCCAGCAGTCCTGGACAGGCGATATCTGAAGCTTTCTTT. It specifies CASSPGQAISEAFF.

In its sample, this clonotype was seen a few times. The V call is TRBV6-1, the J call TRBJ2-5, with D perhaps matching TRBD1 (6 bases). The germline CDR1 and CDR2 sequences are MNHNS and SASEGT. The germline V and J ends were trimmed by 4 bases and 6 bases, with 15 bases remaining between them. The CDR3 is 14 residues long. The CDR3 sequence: CASSALAGEQTQYF. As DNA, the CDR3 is TGTGCCAGCAGTGCTCTGGCAGGGGAGCAGACCCAGTACTTC.

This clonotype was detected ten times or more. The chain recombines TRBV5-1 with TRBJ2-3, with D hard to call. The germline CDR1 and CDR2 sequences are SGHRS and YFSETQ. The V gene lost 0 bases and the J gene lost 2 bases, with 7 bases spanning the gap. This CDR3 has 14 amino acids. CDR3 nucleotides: TGCGCCAGCAGCTTGGGGCAGGCCACAGATACGCAGTATTTT. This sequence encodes CASSLGQATDTQYF.

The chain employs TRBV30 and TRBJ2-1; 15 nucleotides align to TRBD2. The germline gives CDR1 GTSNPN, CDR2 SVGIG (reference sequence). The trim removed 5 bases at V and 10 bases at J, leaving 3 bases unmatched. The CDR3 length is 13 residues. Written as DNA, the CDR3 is TGTGCCTGGGGACTAGCGGGAGGGAGGGAGCAGTTCTTC. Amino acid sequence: CAWGLAGGREQFF. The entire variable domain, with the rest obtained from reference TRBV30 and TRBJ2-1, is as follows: SQTIHQWPATLVQPVGSPLSLECTVEGTSNPNLYWYRQAAGRGLQLLFYSVGIGQISSEVPQNLSASRPQDRQFILSSKKLLLSDSGFYLCAWGLAGGREQFFGPGTRLTVL.

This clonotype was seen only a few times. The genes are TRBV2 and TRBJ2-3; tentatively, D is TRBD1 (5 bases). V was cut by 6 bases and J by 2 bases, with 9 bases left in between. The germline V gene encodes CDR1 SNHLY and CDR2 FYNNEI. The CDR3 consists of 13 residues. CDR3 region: CASRTEITDTQYF. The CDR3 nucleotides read TGTGCCAGCAGGACAGAGATCACAGATACGCAGTATTTT.

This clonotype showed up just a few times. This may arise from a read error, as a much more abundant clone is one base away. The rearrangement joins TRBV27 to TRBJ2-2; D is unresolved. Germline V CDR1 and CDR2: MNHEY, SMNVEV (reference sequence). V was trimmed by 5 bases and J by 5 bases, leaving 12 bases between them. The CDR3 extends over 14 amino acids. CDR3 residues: CASSAPTGTGELFF. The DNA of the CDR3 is TGTGCCAGCAGTGCCCCGACTGGGACCGGGGAGCTGTTTTTT.

The CDR3 sequence: CASSQGLGSAEAFF. For the CDR3, the DNA is TGCGCCAGCAGCCAAGGACTGGGATCGGCTGAAGCTTTCTTT. The chain has TRBV4-3 and TRBJ1-1, with unresolved D. Per the germline V gene, CDR1 is LGHNA and CDR2 is YSLEER. V was cut by 1 base and J by 6 bases, with 12 bases left in between. The CDR3 length is 14 residues.

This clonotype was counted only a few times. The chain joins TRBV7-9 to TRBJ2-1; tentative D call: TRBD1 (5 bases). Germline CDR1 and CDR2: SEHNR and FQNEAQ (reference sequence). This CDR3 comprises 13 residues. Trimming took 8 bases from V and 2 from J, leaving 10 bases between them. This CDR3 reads CASGPRAYNEQFF. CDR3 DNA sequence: TGTGCCAGCGGCCCCAGGGCCTACAATGAGCAGTTCTTC.